This T cell receptor (beta chain) was sequenced in a study of T cell responses to AZD1222 COVID-19 vaccine. As for the study in general: Combined were second doses at about 4 or about 12 weeks. Notes on the study in general: Seropositive AZD1222 recipients at baseline numbered only five to seven. Mapped onto spike, vaccine-associated CD4 TCRs spanned it and were dominant at 160-218 and 743-854.

This clone was observed a few times. Its specificity is unknown. Sequencing was performed with immunoSEQ multiplex PCR; in TCRdb, only in-frame clones are kept and a portion is missing. The sample includes about 120,000 clones, 75% to 95% of them seen just once. Specimen: peripheral blood, collected on day 0 of AZD1222 vaccination. The TCR sequence derives from an adult in good health.

For the CDR3, the DNA is TGCGCCAGCAGCTCAGGGGCGAATTCACCCCTCCACTTT. This codes for CASSSGANSPLHF. The chain links TRBV5-1 to TRBJ1-6; possible D gene TRBD1, 6 bases. Looked up from germline, CDR1 is SGHRS and CDR2 is YFSETQ. Trimming left V 3 bases short and J 7 bases short, with 8 bases between. The CDR3 extends over 13 amino acids. Full variable domain (missing parts from reference TRBV5-1 and TRBJ1-6): KAGVTQTPRYLIKTRGQQVTLSCSPISGHRSVSWYQQTPGQGLQFLFEYFSETQRNKGNFPGRFSGRQFSNSRSEMNVSTLELGDSALYLCASSSGANSPLHFGNGTRLTVT.